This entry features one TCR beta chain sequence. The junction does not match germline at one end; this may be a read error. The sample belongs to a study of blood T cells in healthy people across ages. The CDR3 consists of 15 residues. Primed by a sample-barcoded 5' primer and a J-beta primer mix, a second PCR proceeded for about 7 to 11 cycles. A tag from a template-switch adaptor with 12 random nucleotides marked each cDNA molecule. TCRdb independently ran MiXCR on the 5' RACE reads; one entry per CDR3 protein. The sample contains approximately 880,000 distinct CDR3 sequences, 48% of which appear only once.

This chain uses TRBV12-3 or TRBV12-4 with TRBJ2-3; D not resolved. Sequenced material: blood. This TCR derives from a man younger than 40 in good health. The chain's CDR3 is CASSPSVSNTDAQYF. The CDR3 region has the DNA TGTGCCAGCAGCCCCAGCGTGAGCAACACAGATGCGCAGTATTTT.